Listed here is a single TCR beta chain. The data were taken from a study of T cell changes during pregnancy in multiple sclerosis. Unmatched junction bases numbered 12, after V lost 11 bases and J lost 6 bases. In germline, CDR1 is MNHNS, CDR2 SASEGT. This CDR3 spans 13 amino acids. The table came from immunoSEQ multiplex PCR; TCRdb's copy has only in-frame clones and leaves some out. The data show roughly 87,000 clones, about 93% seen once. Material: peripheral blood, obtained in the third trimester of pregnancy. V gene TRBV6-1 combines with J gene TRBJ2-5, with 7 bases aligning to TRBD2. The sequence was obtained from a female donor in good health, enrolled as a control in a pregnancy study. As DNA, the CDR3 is TGTGCCTCTAGGGGCGGGAGCGGAAAGACCCAGTACTTC. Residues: CASRGGSGKTQYF.